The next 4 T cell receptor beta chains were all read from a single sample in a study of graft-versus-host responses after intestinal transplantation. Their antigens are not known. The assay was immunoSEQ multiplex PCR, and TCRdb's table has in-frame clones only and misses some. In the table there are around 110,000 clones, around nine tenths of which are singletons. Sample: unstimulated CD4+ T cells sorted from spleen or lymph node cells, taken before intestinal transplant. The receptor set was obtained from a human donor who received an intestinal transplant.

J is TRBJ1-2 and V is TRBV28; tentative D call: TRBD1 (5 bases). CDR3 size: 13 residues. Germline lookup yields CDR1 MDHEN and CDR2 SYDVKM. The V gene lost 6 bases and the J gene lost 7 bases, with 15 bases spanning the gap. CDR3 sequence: CASRDGGHVGYTF. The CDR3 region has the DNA TGTGCCAGCAGGGATGGCGGACACGTTGGCTACACCTTC.

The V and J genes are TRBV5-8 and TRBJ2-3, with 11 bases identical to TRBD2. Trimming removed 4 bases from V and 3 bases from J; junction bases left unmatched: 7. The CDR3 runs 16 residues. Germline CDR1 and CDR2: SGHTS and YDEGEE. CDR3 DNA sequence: TGTGCCAGCAGCCCCATTCTAGCGGGAGGTACAGATACGCAGTATTTT. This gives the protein CASSPILAGGTDTQYF. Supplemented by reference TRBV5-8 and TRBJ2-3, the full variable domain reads EAGVTQSPTHLIKTRGQQATLRCSPISGHTSVYWYQQALGLGLQFLLWYDEGEERNRGNFPPRFSGRQFPNYSSELNVNALELEDSALYLCASSPILAGGTDTQYFGPGTRLTVL.

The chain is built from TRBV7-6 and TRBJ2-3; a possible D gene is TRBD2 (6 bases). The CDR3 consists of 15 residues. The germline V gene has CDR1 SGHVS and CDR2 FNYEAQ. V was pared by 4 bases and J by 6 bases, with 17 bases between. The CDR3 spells CASSSRTTAKDTQYF. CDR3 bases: TGTGCCAGCAGCTCACGGACTACCGCCAAGGATACGCAGTATTTT.

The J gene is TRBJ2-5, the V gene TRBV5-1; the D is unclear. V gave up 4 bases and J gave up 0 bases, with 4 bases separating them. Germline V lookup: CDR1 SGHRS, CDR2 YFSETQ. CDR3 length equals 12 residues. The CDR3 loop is CASSLNQETQYF. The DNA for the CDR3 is TGCGCCAGCAGCCTAAACCAAGAGACCCAGTACTTC.